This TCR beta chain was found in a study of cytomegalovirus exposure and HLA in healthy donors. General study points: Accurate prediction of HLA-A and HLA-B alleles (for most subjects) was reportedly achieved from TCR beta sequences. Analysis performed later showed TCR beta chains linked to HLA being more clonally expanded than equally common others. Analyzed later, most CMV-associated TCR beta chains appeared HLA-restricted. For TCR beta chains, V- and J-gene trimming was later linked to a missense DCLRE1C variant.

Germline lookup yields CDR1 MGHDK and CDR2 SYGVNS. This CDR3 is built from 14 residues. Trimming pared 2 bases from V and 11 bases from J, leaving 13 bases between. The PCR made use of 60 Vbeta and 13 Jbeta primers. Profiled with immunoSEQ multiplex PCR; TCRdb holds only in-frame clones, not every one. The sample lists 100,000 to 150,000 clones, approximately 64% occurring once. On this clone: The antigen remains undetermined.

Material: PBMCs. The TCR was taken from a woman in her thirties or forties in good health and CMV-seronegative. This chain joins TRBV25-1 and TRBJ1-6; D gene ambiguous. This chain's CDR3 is CASSEPGSVAPLHF. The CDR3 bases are TGTGCCAGCAGTGAACCGGGAAGTGTTGCACCCCTCCACTTT.